The present T cell receptor (beta chain) was sequenced within a study of T cell repertoires in cytomegalovirus infection. Study-level background: Both recently identified HLA-C-restricted and well-studied HLA-B-restricted CMV epitopes were used in the study. Indicated by public TCR beta signatures were CMV infection and matching HLA type.

The CDR3 covers 14 residues. Trimming took 5 bases from V and 3 from J, leaving 14 bases between them. Looked up from germline, CDR1 is MNHNS and CDR2 is SASEGT. Study-wide results and limits: The ex vivo response showed dominance by HLA-C-restricted CMV-specific TCR beta clonotypes.

As concerns this clonotype: Its specificity is not known.

One entry per CDR3 protein, called by TCRdb with MiXCR from the reads. Among 86,000 or so distinct CDR3 sequences listed, roughly a quarter were seen once. The source of this sequence is a human donor in good health (CMV status not recorded). Some clones in this sample may be carry-over from other donors' samples. The chain couples TRBV6-1 to TRBJ2-7; D uncertain. The sample consisted of CD8+ T cells from cultured PBMCs, taken from culture after CMV antigen stimulation. CDR3 amino acids: CASSFHSIHYEQYF. In DNA form, the CDR3 reads TGTGCCAGCAGTTTTCACAGTATCCACTACGAGCAGTACTTC.